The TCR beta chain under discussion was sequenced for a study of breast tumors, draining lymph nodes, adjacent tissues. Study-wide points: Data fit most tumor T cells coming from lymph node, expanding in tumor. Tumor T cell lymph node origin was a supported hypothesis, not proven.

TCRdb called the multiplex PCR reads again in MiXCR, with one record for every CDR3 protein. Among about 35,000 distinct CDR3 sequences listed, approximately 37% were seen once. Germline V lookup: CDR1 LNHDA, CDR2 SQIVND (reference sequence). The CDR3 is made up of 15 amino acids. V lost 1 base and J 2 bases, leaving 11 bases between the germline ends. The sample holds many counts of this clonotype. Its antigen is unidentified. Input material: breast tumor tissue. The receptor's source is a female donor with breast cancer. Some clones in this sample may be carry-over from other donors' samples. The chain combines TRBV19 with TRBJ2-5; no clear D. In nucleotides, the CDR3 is TGTGCCAGTAGTATAGGTTTCCAGGTTCAAGAGACCCAGTACTTC. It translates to CASSIGFQVQETQYF.